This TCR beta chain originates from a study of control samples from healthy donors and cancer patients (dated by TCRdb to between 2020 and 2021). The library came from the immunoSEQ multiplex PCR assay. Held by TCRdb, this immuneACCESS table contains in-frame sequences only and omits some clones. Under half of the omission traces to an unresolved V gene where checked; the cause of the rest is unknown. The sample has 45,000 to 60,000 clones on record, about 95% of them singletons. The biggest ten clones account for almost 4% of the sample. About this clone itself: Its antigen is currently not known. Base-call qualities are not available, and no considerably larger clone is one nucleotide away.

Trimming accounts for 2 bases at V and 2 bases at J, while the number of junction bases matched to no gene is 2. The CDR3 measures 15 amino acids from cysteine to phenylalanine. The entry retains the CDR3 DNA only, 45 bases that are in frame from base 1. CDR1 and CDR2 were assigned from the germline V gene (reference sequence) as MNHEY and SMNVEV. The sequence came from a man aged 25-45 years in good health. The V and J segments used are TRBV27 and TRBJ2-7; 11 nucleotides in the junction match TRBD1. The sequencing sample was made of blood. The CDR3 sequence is CASSLKGQGAYEQYF. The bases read TGTGCCAGCAGTTTAAAGGGACAGGGGGCCTACGAGCAGTACTTC.